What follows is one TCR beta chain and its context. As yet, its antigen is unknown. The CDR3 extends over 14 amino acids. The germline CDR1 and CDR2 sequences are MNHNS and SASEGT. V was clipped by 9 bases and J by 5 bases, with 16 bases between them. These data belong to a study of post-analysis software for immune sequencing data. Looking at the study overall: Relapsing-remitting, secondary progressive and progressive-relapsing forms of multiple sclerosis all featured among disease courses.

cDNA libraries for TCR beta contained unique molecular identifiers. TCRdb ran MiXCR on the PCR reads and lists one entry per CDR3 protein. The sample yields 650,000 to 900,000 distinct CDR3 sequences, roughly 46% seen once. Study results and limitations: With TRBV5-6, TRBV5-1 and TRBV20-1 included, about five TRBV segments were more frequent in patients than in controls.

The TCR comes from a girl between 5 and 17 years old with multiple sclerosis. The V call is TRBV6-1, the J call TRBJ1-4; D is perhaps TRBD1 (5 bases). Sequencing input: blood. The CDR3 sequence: CASRAQGLNEKLFF. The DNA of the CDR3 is TGTGCCAGTAGAGCCCAGGGACTAAATGAAAAACTGTTTTTT.